One sample yielded the 28 T cell receptor beta chains listed below, sequenced in a study of T cells in Graves' hyperthyroidism and ophthalmopathy. It was RNA transcripts that yielded the amplified TCR beta CDR3 regions. TCR CDR3 regions were first amplified by RT-PCR with HTBI primers. In TCRdb, the multiplex PCR reads were re-called with MiXCR into one record per CDR3 protein. The sample has roughly 260,000 distinct CDR3 sequences; 14% to 15% are singletons. The sample consisted of blood. Receptors were obtained from a woman aged 40-49 years with Graves' hyperthyroidism that later progressed to Graves' ophthalmopathy.

This clonotype has ten or more counts. The J gene is TRBJ1-4, the V gene TRBV10-3; TRBD1 matches at 7 bases. CDR3 size: 14 residues. Germline V lookup: CDR1 ENHRY, CDR2 SYGVKD. The V segment lost 4 bases and the J segment 6 bases; nucleotides outside the gene matches: 5. CDR3 protein: CAISGGTEYEKLFF. DNA of the CDR3: TGTGCCATCAGTGGCGGGACAGAGTATGAAAAACTGTTTTTT.

This clonotype was seen repeatedly, ten times or more. The J gene is TRBJ2-3, the V gene TRBV6-1, with D tentatively TRBD1 (6 bases). Trimming cost V 3 bases and J 1 base, with 17 bases left between them. The CDR3 length is 17 residues. Germline V gene sequence: CDR1 MNHNS, CDR2 SASEGT. CDR3 DNA sequence: TGTGCCAGCAGTGAGATCCAGGGGCATCCAGGCACAGATACGCAGTATTTT. Amino acids: CASSEIQGHPGTDTQYF.

This sequence joins TRBV11-2 and TRBJ2-7; no clear D gene. The CDR3 is 16 residues long. V was shortened by 0 bases and J by 4 bases, with 16 bases between the two germline ends. Germline-derived CDR1 and CDR2 are SGHAT and FQNNGV. CDR3 protein: CASSLEGRSPWYEQYF. The CDR3 DNA sequence: TGTGCCAGCAGCTTAGAGGGCAGGTCCCCATGGTACGAGCAGTACTTC.

This clonotype was counted a few times. The rearrangement joins TRBV5-1 to TRBJ1-1; D is ambiguous. This CDR3 is built from 15 residues. V lost 5 bases and J lost 6, with 20 bases in between. CDR1 SGHRS and CDR2 YFSETQ come from the germline V gene. CDR3: CASSSRSVPSAEAFF. The CDR3 coding sequence is TGCGCCAGCAGTAGTAGGTCGGTCCCGAGCGCTGAAGCTTTCTTT.

V gene TRBV6-1 combines with J gene TRBJ2-1; D tentatively reads TRBD1 or TRBD2 (5 bases each). V was pared by 7 bases and J by 9 bases, with 13 bases between. Germline CDR1 and CDR2: MNHNS and SASEGT. The CDR3 contains 12 residues. CDR3 DNA: TGTGCCAGCACCCCCGGGGCCGGTGAGCAGTTCTTC. Translated: CASTPGAGEQFF.

This clonotype was counted many times. The V gene is TRBV27, the J gene TRBJ1-1; D gene unclear. Germline CDR1 is MNHEY and CDR2 is SMNVEV (reference sequence). This CDR3 contains 14 residues. V was cut by 4 bases and J by 9 bases, with 18 bases left in between. The CDR3 sequence: CASSSRLHTEKAFF. In DNA, the CDR3 is TGTGCCAGCAGTTCCCGGCTCCATACAGAAAAAGCTTTCTTT.

This clonotype has at least ten counts. The chain employs TRBV28 and TRBJ1-5, with 8 bases fitting TRBD1. Per the germline V gene, CDR1 is MDHEN and CDR2 is SYDVKM. J gave up 2 bases and V 2 bases, and 5 bases lay outside the gene matches. The CDR3 totals 16 residues. The CDR3 nucleotides read TGTGCCAGCAGTTTAGGGCAGGGGGCTGGCAATCAGCCCCAGCATTTT. It yields the protein CASSLGQGAGNQPQHF.

This clonotype appeared many times. V usage is TRBV27 and J usage is TRBJ1-2; 9 bases align to TRBD1. Germline V CDR1 and CDR2: MNHEY, SMNVEV (reference sequence). The CDR3 has 16 residues. Trimming at V came to 3 bases and at J to 2 bases, leaving 7 bases not matched to a gene. The CDR3 sequence is CASSLVNRGQNYGYTF. DNA of the CDR3: TGTGCCAGCAGTTTGGTCAACAGGGGGCAAAACTATGGCTACACCTTC.

This clonotype was recorded many times. The V and J genes are TRBV7-9 and TRBJ2-5, with 10 bases fitting TRBD2. V shed 4 bases and J 5 bases; nucleotides not matched to a gene: 13. This CDR3 is 17 amino acids long. Germline CDR1 and CDR2: SEHNR and FQNEAQ (reference sequence). CDR3 in amino acids: CASSSATGLAFVETQYF. Written as DNA, the CDR3 is TGTGCCAGCAGCTCCGCCACGGGACTAGCGTTTGTGGAGACCCAGTACTTC.

The table lists this clonotype with many counts. The V and J genes are TRBV6-2 or TRBV6-3 and TRBJ1-2; weak D call: TRBD1 (6 bases). V gave up 5 bases and J gave up 4 bases, with 17 bases separating them. Germline loops: CDR1 MNHEY, CDR2 SVGEGT. This CDR3 region has 15 residues. CDR3 DNA: TGTGCCAGCAGTACCAGGACAGAGAGGGGCTATGGCTACACCTTC. Its translation: CASSTRTERGYGYTF.

This clonotype was detected many times. The rearrangement links TRBV27 to TRBJ2-2; 7 bases are a match to TRBD1. Germline V gene sequence: CDR1 MNHEY, CDR2 SMNVEV (reference sequence). The CDR3 extends over 15 amino acids. The J segment lost 4 bases and the V segment lost 4 bases, leaving 6 bases of the junction unmatched. In DNA form, the CDR3 reads TGTGCCAGCAGTTGTAGGGGGCCGATCACCGGGGAGCTGTTTTTT. Translation gives CASSCRGPITGELFF.

At least ten counts were recorded for this clonotype. The CDR3 nucleotides read TGTGCCAGCAGTTACGGAAATTCACCCCTCCACTTT. Protein product: CASSYGNSPLHF. This chain links TRBV6-5 with TRBJ1-6; no clear D gene. The CDR3 is 12 residues long. The germline CDR1 and CDR2 sequences are MNHEY and SVGAGI. Trimming took 2 bases from V and 7 from J, leaving 3 bases between them.

This clonotype appeared many times. J is TRBJ2-5 and V is TRBV24-1; D may be TRBD1 or TRBD2 (6 bases each). The germline V and J ends were trimmed by 8 bases and 5 bases, with 17 bases remaining between them. CDR1 KGHDR and CDR2 SFDVKD come from the germline V gene. The CDR3 covers 14 residues. The CDR3: CATTRGRRAETQYF. In DNA, the CDR3 is TGTGCCACCACCAGGGGTCGGAGGGCGGAGACCCAGTACTTC.

The gene calls are TRBV11-2 and TRBJ2-6; TRBD2 agrees at 9 bases. CDR3 length: 15 amino acids. With V trimmed by 8 bases and J by 8 bases, 10 bases remained unmatched. Germline-derived CDR1 and CDR2 are SGHAT and FQNNGV. This CDR3 is CASAIGSGGTNVLTF. In DNA form, the CDR3 reads TGTGCCAGCGCAATAGGGAGCGGGGGGACCAACGTCCTGACTTTC.

This clonotype came up many times. The chain couples TRBV14 to TRBJ2-1; TRBD2 might be the D (6 bases). This CDR3 is built from 13 residues. V was cut by 0 bases and J by 9 bases, with 9 bases left in between. The germline CDR1 and CDR2 sequences are SGHDN and FVKESK. This chain's CDR3 is CASSQEIGGEQFF. The CDR3 nucleotides are TGTGCCAGCAGCCAAGAGATCGGGGGTGAGCAGTTCTTC.

The table lists this clonotype with many counts. This chain links TRBV7-8 with TRBJ2-7, with TRBD2 matching 10 bases. Germline CDR1 and CDR2: SGHVS and FQNEAQ. The CDR3 is made up of 14 amino acids. V was pared by 3 bases and J by 5 bases, with 4 bases of the junction left unmatched. DNA of the CDR3: TGTGCCAGCAGCTTCGGGACTAGCGATCACGAGCAGTACTTC. Translating it yields CASSFGTSDHEQYF.

This clonotype was counted ten times or more. The V gene is TRBV11-2, the J gene TRBJ2-1; 7 positions match TRBD1. The CDR3 covers 18 residues. After removal of 5 bases from V and 8 bases from J, the junction contained 21 bases not matched to a gene. Germline V gene sequence: CDR1 SGHAT, CDR2 FQNNGV. The CDR3 spells CASSKPPYYRGPVDEQFF. As DNA, the CDR3 is TGTGCCAGCAGCAAACCCCCCTACTACAGGGGCCCTGTCGATGAGCAGTTCTTC.

At least ten counts were recorded for this clonotype. The chain is built from TRBV2 and TRBJ2-7, with 16 bases identical to TRBD2. CDR3 length: 16 amino acids. Trimming cost V 11 bases and J 5 bases; bases outside gene matches: 12. CDR1 is SNHLY, CDR2 FYNNEI, per germline. The CDR3, as DNA: TGTGCCTACGGGCGGGGACTAGCGGGAGGGCCGCACGAGCAGTACTTC. Its protein product is CAYGRGLAGGPHEQYF. The whole variable domain, remainder taken from reference TRBV2 and TRBJ2-7, is EPEVTQTPSHQVTQMGQEVILRCVPISNHLYFYWYRQILGQKVEFLVSFYNNEISEKSEIFDDQFSVERPDGSNFTLKIRSTKLEDSAMYFCAYGRGLAGGPHEQYFGPGTRLTVT.

This clonotype was recorded at least ten times. This chain joins TRBV28 and TRBJ1-1; D possibly corresponds to TRBD1 (5 bases). From germline, CDR1 is MDHEN and CDR2 SYDVKM. Trimming cost V 3 bases and J 1 base, with 15 bases left between them. This CDR3 is 16 amino acids long. The CDR3 coding sequence is TGTGCCAGCAGTTTTGGTCAGGGCCCATGGAACACTGAAGCTTTCTTT. Translating gives CASSFGQGPWNTEAFF.

This clonotype was counted many times. This chain joins TRBV7-9 and TRBJ2-5; 8 bases map to TRBD1. Germline lookup yields CDR1 SEHNR and CDR2 FQNEAQ (reference sequence). The CDR3 totals 16 residues. J gave up 1 base and V 4 bases, and 8 bases lay outside the gene matches. This CDR3 reads CASSSGTGGPQETQYF. The CDR3 coding sequence is TGTGCCAGCAGCTCCGGGACAGGAGGGCCCCAAGAGACCCAGTACTTC.

This clonotype turned up a few times. This chain connects TRBV20-1 to TRBJ2-1; perhaps TRBD1 as D (5 bases). Germline-derived CDR1 and CDR2 are DFQATT and SNEGSKA (reference sequence). The length of the CDR3 is 15 residues. The V gene lost 0 bases and the J gene lost 2 bases, with 11 bases spanning the gap. CDR3 sequence: CSARDLRGTYNEQFF. The CDR3 DNA reads as TGCAGTGCTAGAGATCTAAGGGGTACCTACAATGAGCAGTTCTTC.

This clonotype was recorded a few times. The V call is TRBV7-3, the J call TRBJ2-2; D perhaps matches TRBD2 (5 bases). The V end lost 6 bases, the J end lost 7 bases, and 15 bases lay between the germline ends. CDR1 SGHTA and CDR2 FQGTGA come from the germline V gene. This CDR3 is built from 14 residues. The CDR3 sequence: CASSLFLRGGELFF. The CDR3, as DNA: TGTGCCAGCAGTCTATTCCTACGGGGCGGGGAGCTGTTTTTT.

This rearrangement joins TRBV6-1 to TRBJ2-2, with a possible D match to TRBD2 (7 bases). The CDR3 runs to 13 residues. V was pared by 8 bases and J by 4 bases, with 11 bases between. In germline, CDR1 is MNHNS, CDR2 SASEGT. CDR3 in DNA: TGTGCCAGCGAAAGGGGGGGCACCGGGGAGCTGTTTTTT. This translates into CASERGGTGELFF.

The gene calls are TRBV27 and TRBJ2-1; TRBD2 agrees at 9 bases. This CDR3 is built from 17 residues. CDR1 is MNHEY and CDR2 is SMNVEV in the germline V gene (reference sequence). Unmatched junction bases numbered 11, after V lost 5 bases and J lost 3 bases. CDR3: CASSGPGREGLYNEQFF. Here the CDR3 DNA reads TGTGCCAGCAGTGGCCCCGGGCGGGAGGGCCTCTACAATGAGCAGTTCTTC.

The rearrangement links TRBV7-9 to TRBJ2-2; 15 bases map to TRBD2. CDR1 is SEHNR and CDR2 is FQNEAQ in the germline V gene (reference sequence). This CDR3 region has 19 residues. V shed 3 bases and J 2 bases; nucleotides not matched to a gene: 7. CDR3 DNA: TGTGCCAGCAGCTTTTGGACTAGCGGGAGGGGGCTTAACACCGGGGAGCTGTTTTTT. As protein: CASSFWTSGRGLNTGELFF.

The chain carries TRBV13 and TRBJ2-7; no clear D. Germline V gives CDR1 PRHDT, CDR2 FYEKMQ (reference sequence). CDR3 size: 13 residues. V lost 0 bases, J lost 6 bases, and 9 bases lay in between. In nucleotides, the CDR3 is TGTGCCAGCAGCTTAGGAAGGGTCCGCGAGCAGTACTTC. Its protein is CASSLGRVREQYF.

This clonotype was found many times. V and J are TRBV5-1 and TRBJ2-2; 10 nucleotides align to TRBD2. The CDR3 has 15 residues. Germline V gene data show CDR1 as SGHRS and CDR2 as YFSETQ. The V and J ends lost 4 bases and 4 bases, in that order; junction bases with no gene match: 4. The chain's CDR3 is CASSRLAGGTGELFF. The DNA of the CDR3 is TGCGCCAGCAGCCGACTAGCGGGCGGCACCGGGGAGCTGTTTTTT.

This clonotype was seen a handful of times. Here the CDR3 omits its conserved ending phenylalanine or tryptophan, so a read error is the likely source. The rearrangement joins TRBV6-2 or TRBV6-3 to TRBJ2-7; D is possibly TRBD2 (5 bases). The CDR3 extends over 15 amino acids. CDR1 MNHEY and CDR2 SVGEGT come from the germline V gene. V gave up 2 bases and J gave up 0 bases, with 11 bases separating them. The CDR3 DNA sequence: TGTGCCAGCAGTTACGACGACGGACTCTCCTACGAGCAGTACTCC. Its protein product is CASSYDDGLSYEQYS.